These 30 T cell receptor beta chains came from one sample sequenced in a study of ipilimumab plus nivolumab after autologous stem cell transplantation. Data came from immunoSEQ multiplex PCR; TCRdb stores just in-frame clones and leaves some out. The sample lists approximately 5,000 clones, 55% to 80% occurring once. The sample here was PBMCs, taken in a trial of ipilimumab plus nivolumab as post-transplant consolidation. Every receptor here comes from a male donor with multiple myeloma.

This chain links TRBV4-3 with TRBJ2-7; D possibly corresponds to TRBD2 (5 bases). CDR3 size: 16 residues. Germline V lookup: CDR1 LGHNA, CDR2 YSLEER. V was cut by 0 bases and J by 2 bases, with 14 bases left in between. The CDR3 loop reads CASSQELEGFPYEQYF. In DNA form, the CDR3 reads TGCGCCAGCAGCCAAGAACTTGAGGGATTCCCCTACGAGCAGTACTTC.

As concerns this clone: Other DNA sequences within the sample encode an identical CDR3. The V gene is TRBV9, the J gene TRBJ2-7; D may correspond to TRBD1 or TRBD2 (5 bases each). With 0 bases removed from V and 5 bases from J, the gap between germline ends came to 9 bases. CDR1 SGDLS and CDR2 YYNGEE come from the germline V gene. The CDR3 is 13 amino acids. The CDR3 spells CASSVVVGDEQYF. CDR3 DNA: TGTGCCAGCAGCGTAGTCGTGGGGGACGAGCAGTACTTC.

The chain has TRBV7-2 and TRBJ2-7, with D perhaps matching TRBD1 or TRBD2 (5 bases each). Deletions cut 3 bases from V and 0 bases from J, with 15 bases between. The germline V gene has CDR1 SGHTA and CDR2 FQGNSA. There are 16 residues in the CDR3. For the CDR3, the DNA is TGTGCCAGCAGCTTTTGGGGGACGAAGAGCTCCTACGAGCAGTACTTC. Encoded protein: CASSFWGTKSSYEQYF. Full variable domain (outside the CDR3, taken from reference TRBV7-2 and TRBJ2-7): GAGVSQSPSNKVTEKGKDVELRCDPISGHTALYWYRQSLGQGLEFLIYFQGNSAPDKSGLPSDRFSAERTGGSVSTLTIQRTQQEDSAVYLCASSFWGTKSSYEQYFGPGTRLTVT.

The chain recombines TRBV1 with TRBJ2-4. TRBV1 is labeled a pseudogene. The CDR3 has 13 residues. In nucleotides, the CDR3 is TGCGCCAGCAGCCCTTCGGCCGATAACATTCAGTACTTC. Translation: CASSPSADNIQYF.

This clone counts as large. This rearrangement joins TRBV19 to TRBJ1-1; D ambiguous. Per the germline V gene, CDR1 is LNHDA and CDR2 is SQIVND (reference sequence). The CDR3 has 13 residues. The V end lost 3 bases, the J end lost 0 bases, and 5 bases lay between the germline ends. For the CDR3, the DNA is TGTGCCAGTAGTATTGTAGTGAACACTGAAGCTTTCTTT. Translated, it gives CASSIVVNTEAFF.

This CDR3 reads CASSVGTATNEKLFF. The CDR3 coding sequence is TGTGCCAGCAGCGTTGGGACAGCAACTAATGAAAAACTGTTTTTT. The chain joins TRBV9 to TRBJ1-4; 7 positions agree with TRBD1. Trimming at V came to 2 bases and at J to 0 bases, leaving 1 base not matched to a gene. Germline loops: CDR1 SGDLS, CDR2 YYNGEE. This CDR3 is 15 amino acids long.

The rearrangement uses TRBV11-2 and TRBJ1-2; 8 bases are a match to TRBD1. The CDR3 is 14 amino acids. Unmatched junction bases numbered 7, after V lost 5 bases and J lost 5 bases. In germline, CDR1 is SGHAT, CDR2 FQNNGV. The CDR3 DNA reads TGTGCCAGCAGCCCAGGGGGCGGCCCTTATGGCTACACCTTC. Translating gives CASSPGGGPYGYTF.

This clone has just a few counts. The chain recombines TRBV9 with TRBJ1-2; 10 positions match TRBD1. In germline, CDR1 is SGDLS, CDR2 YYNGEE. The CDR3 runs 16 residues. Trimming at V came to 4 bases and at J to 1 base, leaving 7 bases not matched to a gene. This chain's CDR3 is CASSMGQGTGNYGYTF. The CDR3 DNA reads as TGTGCCAGCAGCATGGGACAGGGGACCGGTAACTATGGCTACACCTTC.

The CDR3 DNA follows: TGTGCCAGCAGCTCTTACGAGCAGTACTTC. It codes for CASSSYEQYF. This rearrangement joins TRBV27 to TRBJ2-7; D uncertain. V lost 6 bases, J lost 4 bases, and 4 bases lay in between. This CDR3 has 10 residues. The germline V gene has CDR1 MNHEY and CDR2 SMNVEV (reference sequence).

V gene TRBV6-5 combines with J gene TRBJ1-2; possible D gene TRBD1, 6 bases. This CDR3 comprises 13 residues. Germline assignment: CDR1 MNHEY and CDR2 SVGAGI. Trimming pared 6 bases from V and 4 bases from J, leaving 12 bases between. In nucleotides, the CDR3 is TGTGCCAGCAGGAAACAGGGATTCTATGGCTACACCTTC. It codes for CASRKQGFYGYTF.

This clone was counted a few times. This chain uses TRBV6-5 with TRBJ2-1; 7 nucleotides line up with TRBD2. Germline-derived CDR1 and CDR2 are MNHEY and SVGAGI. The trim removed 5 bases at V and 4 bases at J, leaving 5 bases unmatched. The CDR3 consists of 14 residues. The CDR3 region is CASSNRAGYNEQFF. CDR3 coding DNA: TGTGCCAGCAGTAACCGAGCGGGATACAATGAGCAGTTCTTC.

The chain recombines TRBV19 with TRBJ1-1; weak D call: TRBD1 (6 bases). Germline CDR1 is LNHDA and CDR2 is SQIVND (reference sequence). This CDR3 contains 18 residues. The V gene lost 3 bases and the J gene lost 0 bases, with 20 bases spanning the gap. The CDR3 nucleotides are TGTGCCAGTAGTATTATTTTGGGGACTGGACAGCTGAACACTGAAGCTTTCTTT. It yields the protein CASSIILGTGQLNTEAFF.

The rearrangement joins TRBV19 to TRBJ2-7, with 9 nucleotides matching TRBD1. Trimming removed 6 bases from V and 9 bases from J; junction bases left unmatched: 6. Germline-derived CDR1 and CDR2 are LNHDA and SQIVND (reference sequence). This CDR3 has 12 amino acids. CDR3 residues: CASRPGQGAQYF. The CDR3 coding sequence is TGTGCCAGTAGACCGGGACAGGGAGCGCAGTACTTC.

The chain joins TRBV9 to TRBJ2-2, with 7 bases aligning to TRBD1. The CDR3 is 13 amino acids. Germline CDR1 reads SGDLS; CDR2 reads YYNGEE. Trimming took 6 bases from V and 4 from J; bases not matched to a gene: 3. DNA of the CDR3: TGTGCCAGCAACTCAGGGGGCACCGGGGAGCTGTTTTTT. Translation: CASNSGGTGELFF.

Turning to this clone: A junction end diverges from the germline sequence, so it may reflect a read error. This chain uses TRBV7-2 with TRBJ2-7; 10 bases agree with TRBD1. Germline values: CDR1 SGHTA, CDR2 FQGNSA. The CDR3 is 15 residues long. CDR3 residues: CASSPRTGGSFEQYF. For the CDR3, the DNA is TGTGCCAGCAGCCCGAGGACAGGGGGATCCTTCGAGCAGTACTTC.

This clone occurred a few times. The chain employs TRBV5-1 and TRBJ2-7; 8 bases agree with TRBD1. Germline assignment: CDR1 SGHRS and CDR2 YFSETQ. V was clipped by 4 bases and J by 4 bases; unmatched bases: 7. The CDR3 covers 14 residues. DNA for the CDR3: TGCGCCAGCAGCCCGGACAGGGTAGGTTACGAGCAGTACTTC. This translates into CASSPDRVGYEQYF.

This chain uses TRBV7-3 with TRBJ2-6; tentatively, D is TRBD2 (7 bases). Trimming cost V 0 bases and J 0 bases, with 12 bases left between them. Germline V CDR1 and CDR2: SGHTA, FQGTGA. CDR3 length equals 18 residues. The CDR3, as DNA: TGTGCCAGCAGCTTAACCGGGGGGCTTCCCTCTGGGGCCAACGTCCTGACTTTC. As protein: CASSLTGGLPSGANVLTF. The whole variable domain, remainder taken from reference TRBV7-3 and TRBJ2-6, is GAGVSQTPSNKVTEKGKYVELRCDPISGHTALYWYRQSLGQGPEFLIYFQGTGAADDSGLPNDRFFAVRPEGSVSTLKIQRTERGDSAVYLCASSLTGGLPSGANVLTFGAGSRLTVL.

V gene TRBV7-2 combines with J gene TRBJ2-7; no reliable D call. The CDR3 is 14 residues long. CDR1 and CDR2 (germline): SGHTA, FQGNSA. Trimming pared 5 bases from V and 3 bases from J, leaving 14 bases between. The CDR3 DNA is TGTGCCAGCAGCCGCCAACAAGTAAACTACGAGCAGTACTTC. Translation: CASSRQQVNYEQYF.

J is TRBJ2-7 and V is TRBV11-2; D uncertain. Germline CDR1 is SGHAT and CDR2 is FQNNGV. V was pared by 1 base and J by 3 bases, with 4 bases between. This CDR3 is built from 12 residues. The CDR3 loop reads CASSLGNYEQYF. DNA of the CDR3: TGTGCCAGCAGCTTAGGTAACTACGAGCAGTACTTC. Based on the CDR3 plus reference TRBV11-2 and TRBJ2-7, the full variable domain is EAGVAQSPRYKIIEKRQSVAFWCNPISGHATLYWYQQILGQGPKLLIQFQNNGVVDDSQLPKDRFSAERLKGVDSTLKIQPAKLEDSAVYLCASSLGNYEQYFGPGTRLTVT.

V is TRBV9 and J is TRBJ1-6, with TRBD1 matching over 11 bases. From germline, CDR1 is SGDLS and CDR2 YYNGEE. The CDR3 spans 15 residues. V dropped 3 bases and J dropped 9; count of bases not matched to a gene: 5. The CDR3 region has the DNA TGTGCCAGCAGCGACGGGACAGGGGGAAGTTCACCCCTCCACTTT. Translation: CASSDGTGGSSPLHF.

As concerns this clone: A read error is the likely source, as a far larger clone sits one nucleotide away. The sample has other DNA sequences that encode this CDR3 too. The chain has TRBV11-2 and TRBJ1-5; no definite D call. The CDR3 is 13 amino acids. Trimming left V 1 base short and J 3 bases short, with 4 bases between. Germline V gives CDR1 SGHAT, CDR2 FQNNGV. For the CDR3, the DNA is TGTGCCAGCAGCTTAGGCCCCAATCAGCCCCAGCATTTT. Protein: CASSLGPNQPQHF.

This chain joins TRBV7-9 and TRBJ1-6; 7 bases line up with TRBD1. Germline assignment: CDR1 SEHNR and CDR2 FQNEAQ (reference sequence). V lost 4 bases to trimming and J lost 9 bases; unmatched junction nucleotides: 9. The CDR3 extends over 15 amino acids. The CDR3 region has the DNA TGTGCCAGCAGCTATCGACAGGGCTCTGGTTCACCCCTCCACTTT. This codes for CASSYRQGSGSPLHF.

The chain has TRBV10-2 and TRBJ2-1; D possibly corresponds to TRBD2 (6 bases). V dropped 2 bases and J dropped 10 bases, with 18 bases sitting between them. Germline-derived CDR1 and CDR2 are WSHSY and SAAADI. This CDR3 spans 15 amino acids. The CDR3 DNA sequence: TGCGCCAGCAGTGAGGTGGGACTCACGGAGGGGGAGCAGTTCTTC. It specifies CASSEVGLTEGEQFF.

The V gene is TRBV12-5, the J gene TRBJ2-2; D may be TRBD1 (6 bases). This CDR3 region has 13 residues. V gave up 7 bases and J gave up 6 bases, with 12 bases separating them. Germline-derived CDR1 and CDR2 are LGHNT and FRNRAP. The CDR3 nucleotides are TGTGCTAGTGCCCCAGGGGTTCCCGGGGAGCTGTTTTTT. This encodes CASAPGVPGELFF.

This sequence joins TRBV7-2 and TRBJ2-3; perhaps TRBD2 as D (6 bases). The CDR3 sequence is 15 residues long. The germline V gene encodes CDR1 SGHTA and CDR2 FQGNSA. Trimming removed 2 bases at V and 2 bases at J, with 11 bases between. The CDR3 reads CASSLLWDFTDTQYF. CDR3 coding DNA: TGTGCCAGCAGCTTATTGTGGGACTTCACAGATACGCAGTATTTT.

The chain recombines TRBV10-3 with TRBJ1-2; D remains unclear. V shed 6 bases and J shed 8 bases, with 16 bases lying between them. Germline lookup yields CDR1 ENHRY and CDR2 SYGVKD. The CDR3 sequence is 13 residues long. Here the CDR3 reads CAISPMESRGYTF. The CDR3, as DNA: TGTGCCATCAGCCCCATGGAATCGCGCGGCTACACCTTC.

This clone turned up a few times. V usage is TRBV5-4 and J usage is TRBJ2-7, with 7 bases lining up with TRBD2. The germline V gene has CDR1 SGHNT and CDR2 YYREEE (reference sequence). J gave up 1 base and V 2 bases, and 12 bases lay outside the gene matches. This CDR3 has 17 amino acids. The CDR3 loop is CASSFFSSGGTSYEQYF. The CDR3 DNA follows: TGTGCCAGCAGCTTCTTCTCTTCCGGGGGGACTTCCTACGAGCAGTACTTC.

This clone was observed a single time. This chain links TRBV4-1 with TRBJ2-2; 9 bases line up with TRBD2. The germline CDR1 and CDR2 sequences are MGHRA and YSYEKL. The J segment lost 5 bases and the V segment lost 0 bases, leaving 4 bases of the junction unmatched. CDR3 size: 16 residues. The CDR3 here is CASSQEPGLATGELFF. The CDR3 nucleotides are TGCGCCAGCAGCCAAGAACCAGGACTAGCGACCGGGGAGCTGTTTTTT.

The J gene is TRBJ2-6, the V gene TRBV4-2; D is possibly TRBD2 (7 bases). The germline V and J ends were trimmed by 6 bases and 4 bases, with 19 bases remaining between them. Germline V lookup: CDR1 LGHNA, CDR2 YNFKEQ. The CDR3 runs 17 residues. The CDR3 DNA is TGTGCCAGCAGGGGAGGGACACGGGTCACCGGGGCCAACGTCCTGACTTTC. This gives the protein CASRGGTRVTGANVLTF.

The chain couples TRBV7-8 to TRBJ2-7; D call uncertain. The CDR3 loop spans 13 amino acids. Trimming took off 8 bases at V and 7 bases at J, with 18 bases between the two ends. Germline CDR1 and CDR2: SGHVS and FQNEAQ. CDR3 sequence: CASFTSRLSEQYF. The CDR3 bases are TGTGCCAGCTTTACTTCGCGACTGTCAGAGCAGTACTTC.